This T cell receptor (beta chain) was sequenced in a study of a mutant IDH1 vaccine in newly diagnosed glioma. Study-wide background: Pretreatment consisted of radiotherapy, temozolomide, or both, with most receiving both. Study conclusions and caveats: Of the patients, less than 95% had vaccine-induced immune responses.

Measured with immunoSEQ multiplex PCR; TCRdb has only the in-frame clones, and not every one. The repertoire consists of about 59,000 clones, with around 90% occurring once and the leading ten covering 2% to 3%. This sample's time point: baseline, week 1 (first vaccination visit). The treatment was: pre-vaccination baseline after standard-of-care therapy. V shed 6 bases, J shed 6 bases, and the junction held 8 bases outside the gene matches. CDR1 and CDR2 from the germline V gene are SQVTM and ANQGSEA. The CDR3 length is 13 residues. A word on this clone: As yet, its antigen is unknown.

The sequencing here drew on PBMCs, taken from a glioma patient treated with radiotherapy, temozolomide or both. This chain links TRBV29-1 with TRBJ1-2, with 9 bases that match TRBD1. This receptor was taken from a man in his forties or fifties with glioma. CDR3 coding DNA: TGCAGCGTGCGACAGGGGGTGAGAGATGGCTACACCTTC. It specifies CSVRQGVRDGYTF.